Sequencing of this T cell receptor (beta chain) was carried out in a study of identical twins. TCRdb re-analysed the 5' RACE reads in MiXCR, keeping a single row per CDR3 protein. Among about 730,000 distinct CDR3 sequences listed, approximately 21% were seen once. Deletions cut 8 bases from V and 4 bases from J, with 14 bases between. Germline V lookup: CDR1 PRHDT, CDR2 FYEKMQ (reference sequence). The CDR3 is made up of 13 amino acids. This sample also appeared in a second study, on T cells expressing NK-cell markers.

The sequencing input was PBMCs. This receptor was taken from a woman between 18 and 29 years old in good health. The chain has TRBV13 and TRBJ1-2, with D perhaps TRBD1 (5 bases). This CDR3 is CASPTRGSYGYTF. In DNA form, the CDR3 reads TGTGCCAGCCCGACGAGGGGTAGCTATGGCTACACCTTC.